Below are 23 T cell receptor beta chains sequenced from a single sample in a study of blood T cell repertoires in COVID-19. This table comes from immunoSEQ multiplex PCR, and its TCRdb copy is limited to in-frame clones, with some not included. In the table there are some 80,000 clones, roughly 80% of which are singletons. Sequencing was performed on peripheral blood. These receptors originate from a man older than 75 with acute or convalescent COVID-19.

This chain uses TRBV29-1 with TRBJ1-2; 7 positions match TRBD1. The CDR3 length is 12 residues. J lost 7 bases, V lost 7 bases, and 9 bases had no gene match. The germline gives CDR1 SQVTM, CDR2 ANQGSEA. The CDR3 is CSAAEGASGYTF. DNA of the CDR3: TGCAGCGCCGCCGAGGGGGCGAGTGGCTACACCTTC.

This clone has just a few counts. The rearrangement joins TRBV4-1 to TRBJ1-6, with 8 bases aligning to TRBD1. Losses at the gene ends were 2 bases for V and 9 bases for J; bases not matched to a gene: 12. Per germline, CDR1 MGHRA and CDR2 YSYEKL. There are 17 residues in the CDR3. DNA of the CDR3: TGCGCCAGCAGCCAACCCAATCCGACAGGGGTGACTTCACCCCTCCACTTT. Translation gives CASSQPNPTGVTSPLHF.

The chain employs TRBV5-4 and TRBJ1-6, with 9 bases that match TRBD1. The CDR3 has 16 residues. The germline V gene has CDR1 SGHNT and CDR2 YYREEE (reference sequence). V gave up 4 bases and J gave up 10 bases; unmatched junction bases: 12. CDR3 residues: CASSTDPDRGSSPLHF. DNA of the CDR3: TGTGCCAGCAGCACCGATCCGGACAGGGGTAGCTCACCCCTCCACTTT.

As concerns this clone: Other nucleotide sequences in the sample specify the same CDR3. This rearrangement joins TRBV9 to TRBJ2-7, with 8 bases identical to TRBD1. Germline-derived CDR1 and CDR2 are SGDLS and YYNGEE. This CDR3 has 14 residues. V dropped 0 bases and J dropped 3; count of bases not matched to a gene: 2. The CDR3 loop is CASSVGGTGYEQYF. As DNA, the CDR3 is TGTGCCAGCAGCGTAGGCGGGACAGGCTACGAGCAGTACTTC.

V is TRBV19 and J is TRBJ1-1; D ambiguous. This CDR3 is built from 15 residues. Germline-derived CDR1 and CDR2 are LNHDA and SQIVND (reference sequence). Trimming stripped 3 bases from V and 0 bases from J, with 11 bases between. CDR3 nucleotide sequence: TGTGCCAGTAGTATTCTCGCGGATCTGAACACTGAAGCTTTCTTT. Translated, it gives CASSILADLNTEAFF.

This chain connects TRBV12-3 or TRBV12-4 to TRBJ2-3; perhaps TRBD2 as D (5 bases). The length of the CDR3 is 13 residues. Deletions cut 1 base from V and 6 bases from J, with 8 bases between. CDR3 residues: CASSLGGRDTQYF. The CDR3 DNA is TGTGCCAGCAGTTTAGGAGGGCGGGATACGCAGTATTTT.

This chain links TRBV5-8 with TRBJ1-5; D not resolved. CDR3 length equals 12 residues. The V and J ends lost 0 bases and 4 bases respectively, with 2 bases between them. In germline, CDR1 is SGHTS, CDR2 YDEGEE. CDR3 sequence reads: CASSLANQPQHF. CDR3 DNA sequence: TGTGCCAGCAGCTTGGCTAATCAGCCCCAGCATTTT.

This clone was seen only a few times. V and J are TRBV27 and TRBJ2-2; TRBD2 is a possible D gene (6 bases). V was shortened by 3 bases and J by 4 bases, with 6 bases between the two germline ends. This CDR3 comprises 13 residues. Germline V lookup: CDR1 MNHEY, CDR2 SMNVEV (reference sequence). The CDR3 DNA sequence: TGTGCCAGCAGTTTGGGGGGCACCGGGGAGCTGTTTTTT. Translated, it gives CASSLGGTGELFF.

This chain links TRBV19 with TRBJ2-5; maybe TRBD2 (6 bases). The CDR3 is 15 amino acids. Per the germline V gene, CDR1 is LNHDA and CDR2 is SQIVND (reference sequence). Trimming removed 8 bases at V and 5 bases at J, with 21 bases between. The CDR3 loop is CASRTRDWEAETQYF. The CDR3 bases are TGTGCCAGTCGAACAAGGGACTGGGAGGCGGAGACCCAGTACTTC. The whole variable domain, filled in from reference TRBV19 and TRBJ2-5, reads DGGITQSPKYLFRKEGQNVTLSCEQNLNHDAMYWYRQDPGQGLRLIYYSQIVNDFQKGDIAEGYSVSREKKESFPLTVTSAQKNPTAFYLCASRTRDWEAETQYFGPGTRLLVL.

This clone was detected only once. The V gene is TRBV6-5, the J gene TRBJ1-2; 9 bases map to TRBD1. Trimming at V came to 6 bases and at J to 8 bases, leaving 10 bases not matched to a gene. Germline V CDR1 and CDR2: MNHEY, SVGAGI. This CDR3 has 14 residues. CDR3 residues: CASSTRDRASGYTF. The CDR3 region has the DNA TGTGCCAGCAGCACGCGGGACAGGGCGTCGGGCTACACCTTC.

The rearrangement uses TRBV6-5 and TRBJ1-1, with D perhaps TRBD1 (5 bases). Germline assignment: CDR1 MNHEY and CDR2 SVGAGI. The CDR3 has 15 residues. V was trimmed by 2 bases and J by 7 bases, leaving 17 bases between them. The CDR3 DNA reads TGTGCCAGCAGTTACCCCGGGCCTAAAGGGGATGAAGCTTTCTTT. This sequence encodes CASSYPGPKGDEAFF.

The J gene is TRBJ1-2, the V gene TRBV30; tentatively, D is TRBD1 (6 bases). The V end was cut by 0 bases, the J end by 1 base, with 12 bases between. Germline V gene data show CDR1 as GTSNPN and CDR2 as SVGIG (reference sequence). The CDR3 length is 15 residues. CDR3: CAWSVPGAYNYGYTF. The CDR3 DNA is TGTGCCTGGAGTGTACCAGGGGCGTATAACTATGGCTACACCTTC.

This chain links TRBV15 with TRBJ2-3, with 7 bases aligning to TRBD2. Germline CDR1 LNHNV, CDR2 YYDKDF (reference sequence). Trimming cost V 0 bases and J 4 bases; bases outside gene matches: 10. This CDR3 is 17 amino acids long. CDR3 in amino acids: CATSRELGGKIPDTQYF. The CDR3 DNA reads TGTGCCACCAGCAGAGAGTTGGGGGGGAAGATCCCAGATACGCAGTATTTT.

In its sample, this clone was seen a few times. The V gene is TRBV28, the J gene TRBJ1-1; TRBD1 matches 10 bases. J was trimmed by 8 bases and V by 3 bases; bases with no gene match: 9. Germline assignment: CDR1 MDHEN and CDR2 SYDVKM. The length of the CDR3 is 15 residues. The CDR3 sequence: CASSFSGTGVFEAFF. Written as DNA, the CDR3 is TGTGCCAGCAGTTTTTCCGGGACAGGGGTGTTCGAAGCTTTCTTT.

This clone was detected only once. The chain couples TRBV6-6 to TRBJ2-2; 11 bases are a match to TRBD1. Germline V gene data show CDR1 as MNHNY and CDR2 as SVGAGI (reference sequence). V trimming: 2 bases; J trimming: 5 bases; junction bases outside the gene matches: 4. The CDR3 is made up of 16 amino acids. The CDR3 coding sequence is TGTGCCAGCAGTTACAGGGGGACAGGGGGTACCGGGGAGCTGTTTTTT. It codes for CASSYRGTGGTGELFF.

The rearrangement uses TRBV27 and TRBJ1-2, with 8 bases matching TRBD1. The CDR3 runs to 17 residues. Germline assignment: CDR1 MNHEY and CDR2 SMNVEV (reference sequence). The junction had 14 bases not matched to a gene; V was cut back by 2 bases and J by 6 bases. The CDR3, as DNA: TGTGCCAGCAGTTTAATCGCTTTAGGGCAGGGGGCCCATGGCTACACCTTC. Its translation is CASSLIALGQGAHGYTF.

The V call is TRBV4-1, the J call TRBJ1-2; 8 bases align to TRBD1. In germline, CDR1 is MGHRA, CDR2 YSYEKL. The CDR3 has 16 amino acids. Unmatched junction bases numbered 9, after V lost 5 bases and J lost 1 base. In DNA form, the CDR3 reads TGCGCCAGCAGCGGAAGGACAGGGAACCATAACTATGGCTACACCTTC. Its translation is CASSGRTGNHNYGYTF.

This clone was counted a single time. CDR3 sequence reads: CAISESGGSNEKLFF. The CDR3 DNA sequence: TGTGCCATCAGTGAGTCGGGAGGGTCCAATGAAAAACTGTTTTTT. The chain couples TRBV10-3 to TRBJ1-4; D call uncertain. The CDR3 runs 15 residues. Germline V gives CDR1 ENHRY, CDR2 SYGVKD. The ends were cut back, 0 bases at V and 5 bases at J, with 10 bases in the middle.

This sequence joins TRBV4-1 and TRBJ1-2, with 10 bases matching TRBD1. This CDR3 spans 18 amino acids. The J segment lost 2 bases and the V segment lost 1 base, leaving 10 bases of the junction unmatched. Germline V lookup: CDR1 MGHRA, CDR2 YSYEKL. The CDR3, as DNA: TGCGCCAGCAGCCAAGGCCGACAGGACAGGGGGGTCAACTATGGCTACACCTTC. Its translation: CASSQGRQDRGVNYGYTF.

This chain joins TRBV29-1 and TRBJ2-7; D is possibly TRBD1 (6 bases). Trimming removed 7 bases at V and 2 bases at J, with 15 bases between. The germline gives CDR1 SQVTM, CDR2 ANQGSEA. The CDR3 sequence is 13 residues long. The CDR3 DNA follows: TGCAGCGCACAGGGTAGTTTCACCTACGAGCAGTACTTC. Residues: CSAQGSFTYEQYF.

This chain connects TRBV9 to TRBJ2-5; TRBD1 aligns across 10 bases. CDR1 and CDR2 from the germline V gene are SGDLS and YYNGEE. The J segment lost 2 bases and the V segment lost 3 bases, leaving 4 bases of the junction unmatched. The CDR3 extends over 15 amino acids. The DNA of the CDR3 is TGTGCCAGCAGCGCAGACAGGGGGCGTCAAGAGACCCAGTACTTC. Translation: CASSADRGRQETQYF.

The chain combines TRBV5-5 with TRBJ2-2; TRBD1 matches at 9 bases. Trimming took 5 bases from V and 4 from J; bases not matched to a gene: 3. Germline V gene data show CDR1 as SGHKS and CDR2 as YYEKEE (reference sequence). The CDR3 length is 14 residues. The DNA of the CDR3 is TGTGCCAGCAGGGCGGGACAGGGCACCGGGGAGCTGTTTTTT. Translated: CASRAGQGTGELFF.

The rearrangement uses TRBV9 and TRBJ2-5; weak D call: TRBD1 (5 bases). This CDR3 contains 13 residues. The germline gives CDR1 SGDLS, CDR2 YYNGEE. Trimming removed 0 bases from V and 4 bases from J, with 7 bases in between. This CDR3 reads CASSVAGLETQYF. The CDR3 DNA sequence: TGTGCCAGCAGCGTAGCAGGGTTAGAGACCCAGTACTTC.